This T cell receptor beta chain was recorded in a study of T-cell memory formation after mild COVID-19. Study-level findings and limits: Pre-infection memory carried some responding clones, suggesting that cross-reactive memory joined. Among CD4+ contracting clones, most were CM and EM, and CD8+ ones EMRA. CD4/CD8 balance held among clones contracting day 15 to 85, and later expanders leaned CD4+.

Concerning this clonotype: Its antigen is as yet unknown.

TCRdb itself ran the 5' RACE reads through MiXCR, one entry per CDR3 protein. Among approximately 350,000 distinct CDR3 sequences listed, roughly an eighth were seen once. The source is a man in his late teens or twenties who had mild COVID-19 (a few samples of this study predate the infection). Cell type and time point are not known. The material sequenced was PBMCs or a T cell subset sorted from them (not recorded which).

The CDR3 region is CATSRGTEYGYTF. The DNA for the CDR3 is TGTGCCACCAGCAGAGGGACGGAATATGGCTACACCTTC. J is TRBJ1-2 and V is TRBV15, with D hard to call. This CDR3 is 13 amino acids long. CDR1 and CDR2 from the germline V gene are LNHNV and YYDKDF (reference sequence). The V gene lost 1 base and the J gene lost 5 bases, with 8 bases spanning the gap.